What follows describes a single TCR beta chain. Clones were sequenced by immunoSEQ multiplex PCR, and TCRdb holds only the in-frame ones, with some missing. The sample has about 99,000 clones; approximately 89% are singletons. The sample originates from a study of T cell responses to AZD1222 COVID-19 vaccine. The CDR3 is 13 amino acids. CDR1 MNHEY and CDR2 SMNVEV come from the germline V gene (reference sequence). After removal of 5 bases from V and 6 bases from J, the junction contained 6 bases not matched to a gene. The source is an adult in good health. The V call is TRBV27, the J call TRBJ1-1; 7 bases line up with TRBD1. This specimen consisted of peripheral blood, obtained on day 0 of AZD1222 vaccination. The CDR3 DNA follows: TGTGCCAGCAGTCAATGGCAGGGGGCTGAAGCTTTCTTT. This encodes CASSQWQGAEAFF.